Following are 32 T cell receptor beta chains from one sample sequenced in a study of T cell responses to AZD1222 COVID-19 vaccine. Assay used: immunoSEQ multiplex PCR; TCRdb lists only in-frame clones, some missing. The repertoire holds fewer than 120,000 clones, with about 90% as singletons. The sequenced sample was peripheral blood, obtained on day 0 of AZD1222 vaccination. These receptors were collected from an adult in good health.

This CDR3 is CASSQTLTGQQNYGYTF. The CDR3 nucleotides are TGTGCCAGCTCGCAGACATTGACGGGACAGCAAAACTATGGCTACACCTTC. The gene calls are TRBV18 and TRBJ1-2; 7 bases are shared with TRBD1. V trimming: 6 bases; J trimming: 2 bases; junction bases outside the gene matches: 15. The CDR3 spans 17 residues. In germline, CDR1 is KGHSH, CDR2 LQKENI.

V is TRBV5-6 and J is TRBJ1-6; D is possibly TRBD1 (5 bases). The V gene's germline CDR1 is SGHDT and CDR2 YYEEEE. V was shortened by 3 bases and J by 2 bases, with 15 bases between the two germline ends. This CDR3 is 17 amino acids long. CDR3 nucleotide sequence: TGTGCCAGCAGCTCCAACAGGCTTAGGGCCTATAATTCACCCCTCCACTTT. Amino acids: CASSSNRLRAYNSPLHF.

The chain links TRBV12-3 or TRBV12-4 to TRBJ1-2; 8 positions agree with TRBD1. Unmatched junction bases numbered 7, after V lost 6 bases and J lost 7 bases. The CDR3 runs 13 residues. The CDR3 coding sequence is TGTGCCAGCAGGCGACAGGGGCAAGGTGGCTACACCTTC. Residues: CASRRQGQGGYTF.

The chain combines TRBV9 with TRBJ2-2; D perhaps matches TRBD2 (5 bases). The germline V gene encodes CDR1 SGDLS and CDR2 YYNGEE. The CDR3 covers 14 residues. Trimming removed 3 bases at V and 5 bases at J, with 11 bases between. The CDR3 sequence is CASSAVGVTGELFF. The CDR3 DNA reads as TGTGCCAGCAGCGCGGTCGGGGTGACCGGGGAGCTGTTTTTT.

The gene calls are TRBV9 and TRBJ1-2, with a weak D call TRBD1 (6 bases). Trimming shortened V by 0 bases and J by 2 bases, and 8 bases separated the two germline ends. This CDR3 region has 14 residues. The germline gives CDR1 SGDLS, CDR2 YYNGEE. The CDR3 DNA follows: TGTGCCAGCAGCGTAGGCAGGGGAAACTATGGCTACACCTTC. As protein: CASSVGRGNYGYTF.

The rearrangement uses TRBV12-5 and TRBJ2-1; tentatively, D is TRBD2 (6 bases). This CDR3 contains 19 residues. Germline V gene sequence: CDR1 LGHNT, CDR2 FRNRAP. V was clipped by 4 bases and J by 0 bases, with 22 bases between them. CDR3 in DNA: TGTGCTAGTGGTTACCGTCCGGGACTCCTTCCTCGCTCCTACAATGAGCAGTTCTTC. Translating it yields CASGYRPGLLPRSYNEQFF.

The DNA for the CDR3 is TGTGCCAGTCAATGGGGCTCCTACGAGCAGTACTTC. It yields the protein CASQWGSYEQYF. V is TRBV25-1 and J is TRBJ2-7; D is uncertain. Trimming took off 9 bases at V and 0 bases at J, with 9 bases between the two ends. The CDR3 is made up of 12 amino acids. Germline values: CDR1 MGHDK, CDR2 SYGVNS.

The genes are TRBV5-6 and TRBJ2-5; D remains unclear. Germline V gives CDR1 SGHDT, CDR2 YYEEEE. Trimming took 3 bases from V and 1 from J, leaving 13 bases between them. This CDR3 is built from 15 residues. The CDR3 bases are TGTGCCAGCAGCTCCGGTCGACTCACCCAAGAGACCCAGTACTTC. Residues: CASSSGRLTQETQYF.

The count of this clone is one. The gene calls are TRBV3-1 (or the pseudogene TRBV3-2) and TRBJ1-3; 7 bases fit TRBD1. The length of the CDR3 is 18 residues. J was trimmed by 4 bases and V by 0 bases; bases with no gene match: 12. Germline assignment: CDR1 LGHDT and CDR2 YNNKEL (reference sequence). Here the CDR3 reads CASSQEFVGKGGGNTIYF. The CDR3 coding sequence is TGTGCCAGCAGCCAAGAATTTGTCGGTAAAGGGGGCGGAAACACCATATATTTT.

The rearrangement links TRBV9 to TRBJ2-3; possibly TRBD2 for D (6 bases). Germline values: CDR1 SGDLS, CDR2 YYNGEE. V lost 2 bases, J lost 6 bases, and 19 bases lay in between. CDR3 length: 16 residues. In DNA, the CDR3 is TGTGCCAGCAGCGTCTCCACTAGCTCTGCGCCGGATACGCAGTATTTT. The encoded protein is CASSVSTSSAPDTQYF.

V usage is TRBV7-3 and J usage is TRBJ1-1; no clear D gene. The CDR3 is 13 amino acids. CDR1 and CDR2 from the germline V gene are SGHTA and FQGTGA. V lost 5 bases and J lost 3, with 10 bases in between. The CDR3 coding sequence is TGTGCCAGCAGCCGCCGGTCTGACACTGAAGCTTTCTTT. Its translation: CASSRRSDTEAFF. The entire variable domain, with the rest obtained from reference TRBV7-3 and TRBJ1-1, is as follows: GAGVSQTPSNKVTEKGKYVELRCDPISGHTALYWYRQSLGQGPEFLIYFQGTGAADDSGLPNDRFFAVRPEGSVSTLKIQRTERGDSAVYLCASSRRSDTEAFFGQGTRLTVV.

The V and J genes are TRBV7-9 and TRBJ1-6; D remains unclear. V was shortened by 5 bases and J by 15 bases, with 14 bases between the two germline ends. The germline V gene has CDR1 SEHNR and CDR2 FQNEAQ (reference sequence). The CDR3 loop spans 12 amino acids. The CDR3 nucleotides are TGTGCCAGCAGCCAGACTCGCGGGATCCTCCACTTT. Encoded protein: CASSQTRGILHF.

The chain employs TRBV28 and TRBJ1-2, with a weak D call TRBD1 (6 bases). Per germline, CDR1 MDHEN and CDR2 SYDVKM. The V end was cut by 11 bases, the J end by 8 bases, with 24 bases between. The CDR3 is 14 amino acids. CDR3 sequence reads: CALRDNYYRDGYTF. DNA for the CDR3: TGTGCCCTGCGGGACAACTACTATAGGGACGGCTACACCTTC.

In its sample, this clone was seen once. The chain uses TRBV5-4 and TRBJ1-2, with unresolved D. Germline V gene lookup returns CDR1 SGHNT and CDR2 YYREEE (reference sequence). The CDR3 length is 14 residues. Trimming took 3 bases from V and 5 from J, leaving 14 bases between them. The CDR3 DNA reads TGTGCCAGCAGCTCCGACATCCTCGGGTATGGCTACACCTTC. Residues: CASSSDILGYGYTF.

The chain recombines TRBV7-2 with TRBJ1-1, with a possible D match to TRBD1 (5 bases). Germline lookup yields CDR1 SGHTA and CDR2 FQGNSA. The CDR3 is 13 amino acids. V shed 2 bases and J shed 6 bases, with 10 bases lying between them. CDR3 region: CASSLFGGAEAFF. In nucleotides, the CDR3 is TGTGCCAGCAGCTTATTTGGGGGGGCTGAAGCTTTCTTT.

This clone was observed a handful of times. The chain is built from TRBV7-6 and TRBJ2-7; 10 nucleotides line up with TRBD2. CDR1 is SGHVS, CDR2 FNYEAQ, per germline. Trimming at V came to 5 bases and at J to 2 bases, leaving 6 bases not matched to a gene. The CDR3 is made up of 15 amino acids. The CDR3 region is CASSPSGGYTYEQYF. CDR3 DNA: TGTGCCAGCAGCCCTAGCGGGGGTTACACCTACGAGCAGTACTTC.

The chain combines TRBV3-1 (or the pseudogene TRBV3-2) with TRBJ1-3; D might be TRBD1 (5 bases). Trimming cost V 3 bases and J 4 bases, with 7 bases left between them. This CDR3 spans 13 amino acids. Germline CDR1 LGHDT, CDR2 YNNKEL (reference sequence). CDR3 sequence: CASSHGGGNTIYF. DNA for the CDR3: TGTGCCAGCAGCCACGGGGGGGGAAACACCATATATTTT.

The chain combines TRBV27 with TRBJ1-4; D is perhaps TRBD1 (5 bases). The CDR3 runs to 15 residues. Germline V lookup: CDR1 MNHEY, CDR2 SMNVEV (reference sequence). Between the trimmed V and J ends, which lost 6 bases and 4 bases, there was a span of 15 bases. The DNA for the CDR3 is TGTGCCAGCAGCAGTGGGACGGCGAATAATGAAAAACTGTTTTTT. It encodes CASSSGTANNEKLFF. The full variable domain, rest sourced from reference TRBV27 and TRBJ1-4, is EAQVTQNPRYLITVTGKKLTVTCSQNMNHEYMSWYRQDPGLGLRQIYYSMNVEVTDKGDVPEGYKVSRKEKRNFPLILESPSPNQTSLYFCASSSGTANNEKLFFGSGTQLSVL.

The genes are TRBV7-2 and TRBJ2-7; unclear D gene. CDR3 length: 13 amino acids. Germline V gene lookup returns CDR1 SGHTA and CDR2 FQGNSA. The germline V and J ends were trimmed by 3 bases and 6 bases, with 12 bases remaining between them. The CDR3 spells CASSFSVHREQYF. CDR3 nucleotides: TGTGCCAGCAGCTTTAGTGTTCATCGCGAGCAGTACTTC. The whole variable domain, filled in from reference TRBV7-2 and TRBJ2-7, reads GAGVSQSPSNKVTEKGKDVELRCDPISGHTALYWYRQSLGQGLEFLIYFQGNSAPDKSGLPSDRFSAERTGGSVSTLTIQRTQQEDSAVYLCASSFSVHREQYFGPGTRLTVT.

This clone was recorded a few times. This chain connects TRBV11-1 to TRBJ2-5; a possible D gene is TRBD1 (6 bases). Germline V gene sequence: CDR1 SGHAT, CDR2 FQDESV (reference sequence). The CDR3 loop spans 13 amino acids. The germline V and J ends were trimmed by 0 bases and 11 bases, with 13 bases remaining between them. DNA for the CDR3: TGTGCCAGCAGCTTAGCGGGGTCGCAGGGGCAGTACTTC. Residues: CASSLAGSQGQYF.

A single count supports this clone. The genes are TRBV7-6 and TRBJ1-6, with D perhaps TRBD1 (6 bases). CDR1 and CDR2 (germline): SGHVS, FNYEAQ. V was clipped by 1 base and J by 1 base, with 8 bases between them. CDR3 length: 16 amino acids. The CDR3 reads CASSLGQGSYNSPLHF. The CDR3, as DNA: TGTGCCAGCAGCTTAGGGCAGGGGTCCTATAATTCACCCCTCCACTTT. Using reference TRBV7-6 and TRBJ1-6 for the parts outside the CDR3, the full variable domain is GAGVSQSPRYKVTKRGQDVALRCDPISGHVSLYWYRQALGQGPEFLTYFNYEAQQDKSGLPNDRFSAERPEGSISTLTIQRTEQRDSAMYRCASSLGQGSYNSPLHFGNGTRLTVT.

This clone was picked up a small number of times. The J gene is TRBJ2-1, the V gene TRBV11-2; D might be TRBD2 (5 bases). The CDR3 covers 15 residues. The germline gives CDR1 SGHAT, CDR2 FQNNGV. The V and J ends lost 3 bases and 2 bases respectively, with 11 bases between them. The CDR3 spells CASSLRGLTYNEQFF. In DNA form, the CDR3 reads TGTGCCAGCAGCTTGAGAGGGTTGACCTACAATGAGCAGTTCTTC.

The rearrangement joins TRBV6-2 or TRBV6-3 to TRBJ2-3; D possibly matches TRBD1 or TRBD2 (5 bases each). Germline V lookup: CDR1 MNHEY, CDR2 SVGEGT. The CDR3 sequence is 14 residues long. The ends were cut back, 6 bases at V and 2 bases at J, with 12 bases in the middle. CDR3 in DNA: TGTGCCAGCAGCGCCGGGGCCTCCACAGATACGCAGTATTTT. This gives the protein CASSAGASTDTQYF.

The chain uses TRBV10-3 and TRBJ2-1; D is perhaps TRBD2 (6 bases). Between the trimmed V and J ends, which lost 4 bases and 5 bases, there was a span of 15 bases. The CDR3 is made up of 15 amino acids. The germline V gene encodes CDR1 ENHRY and CDR2 SYGVKD. CDR3 in amino acids: CAISVQREFDNEQFF. In nucleotides, the CDR3 is TGTGCCATCAGTGTGCAACGGGAGTTCGACAATGAGCAGTTCTTC.

This sequence joins TRBV7-6 and TRBJ1-2; 8 bases agree with TRBD1. This CDR3 is built from 12 residues. With 4 bases clipped from V and 7 bases from J, the junction kept 2 bases outside the gene matches. CDR1 is SGHVS, CDR2 FNYEAQ, per germline. CDR3 in amino acids: CASSSDRGGYTF. The CDR3, as DNA: TGTGCCAGCAGCTCAGACAGGGGTGGCTACACCTTC.

The chain links TRBV28 to TRBJ2-7, with TRBD2 as a possible D gene (5 bases). The V gene lost 5 bases and the J gene lost 4 bases, with 24 bases spanning the gap. This CDR3 has 17 residues. Germline-derived CDR1 and CDR2 are MDHEN and SYDVKM. CDR3 region: CASSTPGEAAGKYEQYF. The CDR3 nucleotides read TGTGCCAGCAGTACCCCTGGAGAGGCAGCCGGGAAGTACGAGCAGTACTTC.

V gene TRBV28 combines with J gene TRBJ1-2, with D possibly matching TRBD1 (5 bases). Trimming left V 8 bases short and J 3 bases short, with 16 bases between. The CDR3 runs 14 residues. Germline-derived CDR1 and CDR2 are MDHEN and SYDVKM. The DNA for the CDR3 is TGTGCCAGCGCGCTCAGGTGGGGCGACTATGGCTACACCTTC. Its protein product is CASALRWGDYGYTF.

The chain has TRBV3-1 (or the pseudogene TRBV3-2) and TRBJ2-1; no definite D call. CDR1 is LGHDT and CDR2 is YNNKEL in the germline V gene (reference sequence). V lost 1 base, J lost 2 bases, and 6 bases lay in between. There are 14 residues in the CDR3. CDR3 nucleotide sequence: TGTGCCAGCAGCCAAGGGCTAGCCTACAATGAGCAGTTCTTC. Protein product: CASSQGLAYNEQFF.

This sequence joins TRBV10-2 and TRBJ2-7, with D perhaps matching TRBD2 (7 bases). In germline, CDR1 is WSHSY, CDR2 SAAADI. Trimming shortened V by 5 bases and J by 4 bases, and 15 bases separated the two germline ends. The CDR3 spans 14 residues. The DNA of the CDR3 is TGCGCCAGCAGTCCTGGGGGGGCCCGATACGAGCAGTACTTC. It yields the protein CASSPGGARYEQYF.

The chain employs TRBV9 and TRBJ1-1; 7 bases fit TRBD1. The CDR3 covers 15 residues. Per the germline V gene, CDR1 is SGDLS and CDR2 is YYNGEE. V lost 4 bases and J lost 2; bases outside the gene matches: 8. The chain's CDR3 is CASSPRDSPNTEAFF. CDR3 bases: TGTGCCAGCAGCCCTCGGGACAGCCCTAACACTGAAGCTTTCTTT.

This rearrangement joins TRBV3-1 (or the pseudogene TRBV3-2) to TRBJ1-2, with D maybe TRBD1 (6 bases). This CDR3 is 15 amino acids long. CDR1 LGHDT and CDR2 YNNKEL come from the germline V gene (reference sequence). Trimming removed 0 bases at V and 8 bases at J, with 16 bases between. The CDR3 is CASSQDPGAPGGYTF. The DNA of the CDR3 is TGTGCCAGCAGCCAAGATCCAGGGGCCCCGGGGGGCTACACCTTC.

The chain recombines TRBV7-2 with TRBJ2-3; 9 bases are a match to TRBD2. This CDR3 is 15 amino acids long. V lost 3 bases to trimming and J lost 4 bases; unmatched junction nucleotides: 5. The V gene's germline CDR1 is SGHTA and CDR2 FQGNSA. The CDR3 sequence: CASSFIGGGADTQYF. For the CDR3, the DNA is TGTGCCAGCAGCTTTATCGGCGGGGGGGCAGATACGCAGTATTTT.